The 3 T cell receptor beta chains reported below all come from one sample, sequenced in a study of siplizumab effects on memory and regulatory T cells. Profiling relied on immunoSEQ multiplex PCR, and the TCRdb table lists in-frame clones only, not all of them. The table shows about 66,000 clones, with about 96% occurring only once. Sequencing was done on a sample of naive CD8+ T cells sorted from blood. The receptors originated from a human donor in good health.

The chain links TRBV29-1 to TRBJ1-2, with unresolved D. Germline CDR1 reads SQVTM; CDR2 reads ANQGSEA. This CDR3 has 13 residues. The ends were cut back, 6 bases at V and 8 bases at J, with 19 bases in the middle. The CDR3 is CSVSPRPGPGYTF. In DNA, the CDR3 is TGCAGCGTCTCACCCCGGCCAGGCCCGGGCTACACCTTC.

This chain joins TRBV4-1 and TRBJ2-2; possibly TRBD2 for D (6 bases). The germline gives CDR1 MGHRA, CDR2 YSYEKL. The CDR3 loop spans 14 amino acids. V was shortened by 5 bases and J by 0 bases, with 7 bases between the two germline ends. For the CDR3, the DNA is TGCGCCAGCAGCGGGACTTCGAACACCGGGGAGCTGTTTTTT. Translation gives CASSGTSNTGELFF.

The V gene is TRBV13, the J gene TRBJ1-3; D is unclear. Germline-derived CDR1 and CDR2 are PRHDT and FYEKMQ (reference sequence). V lost 1 base to trimming and J lost 0 bases, with 7 bases between them. The CDR3 runs 15 residues. CDR3 bases: TGTGCCAGCAGCTTAGCAGGAGGCTCTGGAAACACCATATATTTT. The encoded protein is CASSLAGGSGNTIYF.